Sequencing of this TCR beta chain was carried out in a study of CD4 T cells in relation to SARS-CoV-2 and coronaviruses. Here immunoSEQ multiplex PCR was the method, and the copy in TCRdb shows in-frame clones only, minus some. The sample carries roughly 20,000 clones, less than 85% recorded once. CD4+ T cells from unexposed donors were obtained before the COVID-19 pandemic (2011-2018). Isolation of CD4+ T cells took place after around eleven days in culture. The germline CDR1 and CDR2 sequences are MDHEN and SYDVKM. This CDR3 comprises 15 residues. The V end lost 1 base, the J end lost 2 bases, and 12 bases lay between the germline ends. Regarding this clone: Antigen specificity is unknown.

The receptor was isolated from a human donor in good health. The V gene is TRBV28, the J gene TRBJ2-7; D uncertain. Sequenced input: CD4+ T cells from PBMCs, cultured in vitro. In DNA form, the CDR3 reads TGTGCCAGCAGTTTATATATCCAGGCACCCTACGAGCAGTACTTC. This encodes CASSLYIQAPYEQYF.